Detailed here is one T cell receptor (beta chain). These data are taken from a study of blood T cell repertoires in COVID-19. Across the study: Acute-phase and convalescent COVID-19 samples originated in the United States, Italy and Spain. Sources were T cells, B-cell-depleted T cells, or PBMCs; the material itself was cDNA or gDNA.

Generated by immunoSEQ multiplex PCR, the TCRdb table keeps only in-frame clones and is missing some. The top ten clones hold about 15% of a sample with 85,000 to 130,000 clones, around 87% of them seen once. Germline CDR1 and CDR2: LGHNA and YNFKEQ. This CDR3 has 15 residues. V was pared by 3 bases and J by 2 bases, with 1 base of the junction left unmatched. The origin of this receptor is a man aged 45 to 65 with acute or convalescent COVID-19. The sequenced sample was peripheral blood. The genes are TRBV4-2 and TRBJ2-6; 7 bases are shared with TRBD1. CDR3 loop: CASSQTGTGANVLTF. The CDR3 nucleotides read TGTGCCAGCAGCCAGACAGGGACTGGGGCCAACGTCCTGACTTTC.